This T cell receptor beta chain was obtained from a study of T cells after posttransplantation cyclophosphamide. Only in-frame clones appear in the TCRdb table, and some are missing; sequencing was by immunoSEQ multiplex PCR. The sample shows more than 3,000 clones, none of them appearing just once. Whole-study findings and limits: TRB overlap between skin or GI tissue T cells and blood was limited. Later post-transplant blood repertoires were often dominated by donor CD8+ memory clones. After PTCy, TRB diversity resembled that of CNI/methotrexate controls.

Busulfan-fludarabine conditioning, marrow transplant, and cyclophosphamide on days +3 and +4 were administered. This clone was seen repeatedly, ten times or more. The antigen remains undetermined. The specimen comprised PBMCs, sampled 84 days after allogeneic stem cell transplant with posttransplant cyclophosphamide. This receptor was identified in a female patient in her 40s who received an allogeneic stem cell transplant from a related donor, was CMV-positive, and had no GVHD. Some of these T cells may belong to the graft donor.

The CDR3 reads CASSLDEKLFF. CDR3 in DNA: TGCGCCAGCAGCCTCGATGAAAAACTGTTTTTT. The chain employs TRBV5-1 and TRBJ1-4; D ambiguous. V lost 4 bases to trimming and J lost 6 bases, with 4 bases between them. Germline V gene lookup returns CDR1 SGHRS and CDR2 YFSETQ. CDR3 length equals 11 residues. Drawing the rest from reference TRBV5-1 and TRBJ1-4, the complete variable domain is KAGVTQTPRYLIKTRGQQVTLSCSPISGHRSVSWYQQTPGQGLQFLFEYFSETQRNKGNFPGRFSGRQFSNSRSEMNVSTLELGDSALYLCASSLDEKLFFGSGTQLSVL.